The rows below give T cell receptor beta chains drawn from one sample of a study of CD8+ T cells in alopecia areata. TCRdb's copy holds only in-frame clones and misses some; the assay was immunoSEQ multiplex PCR. The sample holds approximately 57,000 clones, almost 97% seen once. The source material was CD8+ T cells sorted from blood, sampled at week 0. The receptor source for this set is a human donor with alopecia areata. Each CDR3 is given with its conserved first and last residue.

>TRBJ2-1|TRBV29-1
CSASGTSGGANNEQFF
>TRBJ2-7|TRBV19
CASSTTGTSSYEQYF
>TRBJ2-7|TRBV19
CASTPTGPTGEQYF
>TRBJ2-7|TRBV9
CASSSSGLAGEQYF
>TRBJ1-1|TRBV6-1
CASSELQGYEAFF
>TRBJ2-7|TRBV13
CASSLDPYEQYF
>TRBJ2-4|TRBV7-2
CASSTWDSFPNIQYF
>TRBJ2-1|TRBV7-8
CASSLNSGTSLNEQFF
>TRBJ1-1|TRBV5-1
CASSFAGKGTEAFF
>TRBJ2-1|TRBV5-6
CASSLGARDSAYNEQFF
>TRBJ1-6|TRBV4-1
CASSLSGQDYSPLHF
>TRBJ1-1|TRBV4-3
CASSQVEGRENTEAFF
>TRBJ2-1|TRBV18
CASSPLGGLYNEQFF
>TRBJ2-3|TRBV7-6
CASSPRGGHKEDTQYF
>TRBJ2-1|TRBV5-1
CASSLIQRGMNEQFF
>TRBJ2-7|TRBV11-2
CASSDSYEQYF
>TRBJ1-1|TRBV29-1
CSVLGLGGTEAFF
>TRBJ2-1|TRBV11-1
CASNPGGGEADEQFF
>TRBJ2-7|TRBV7-9
CASSLSFSYEQYF
>TRBJ2-7|TRBV27
CASSKAPGTGLYEQYF
>TRBJ2-1|TRBV5-1
CASSQDTRLSYNEQFF
>TRBJ2-5|TRBV9
CASSVGGEETQYF
>TRBJ2-5|TRBV5-1
CASTRPGTEETQYF
>TRBJ2-7|TRBV5-1
CASSIGTGTDEQYF
>TRBJ1-5|TRBV27
CASSFGRRQPQHF
>TRBJ1-2|TRBV6-5
CASSEGQGALGYTF
>TRBJ2-3|TRBV4-2
CASSQESSALTDTQYF
>TRBJ2-2|TRBV9
CASSPRTSRNTGELFF
>TRBJ2-1|TRBV7-9
CASSLESGRRNEQFF
>TRBJ2-7|TRBV6-1
CASKGRDHPYEQYF
>TRBJ1-6|TRBV27
CASSPRDTGSPLHF
>TRBJ2-7|TRBV19
CATATGYEQYF
>TRBJ2-7|TRBV2
CASTTSGPEQYF
>TRBJ2-3|TRBV5-1
CASSYGLAATDTQYF
>TRBJ2-3|TRBV6-5
CASSGGFRTDTQYF
>TRBJ2-1|TRBV6-1
CASSEHRDGVPSYNEQFF
>TRBJ2-1|TRBV9
CASSDGVWYNEQFF
>TRBJ1-6|TRBV27
CASGLTGGHSPLHF
>TRBJ2-7|TRBV30
CAWSPPDRAYEQYF
>TRBJ2-7|TRBV13
CASSLRTSKFYEQYF
>TRBJ2-1|TRBV5-1
CASRSGTSGGPWDEQFF
>TRBJ1-3|TRBV27
CASSLLGPRFGNTIYF
>TRBJ1-1|TRBV6-1
CASEQGSRTEAFF
>TRBJ2-3|TRBV2
CASSEPGFYLGTDTQYF
>TRBJ2-3|TRBV4-2
CASSQESSGGAAYTQYF
>TRBJ1-2|TRBV29-1
CSVEGGRNYGYTF
>TRBJ1-4|TRBV25-1
CASSVSEKLFF
>TRBJ2-1|TRBV7-9
CASSLTGYNEQFF
>TRBJ2-7|TRBV5-1
CASSLKPGASIYEQYF
>TRBJ1-6|TRBV19
CASTPGGDSPLHF
>TRBJ2-7|TRBV9
CASSGGTTQLMEQYF
>TRBJ1-4|TRBV7-9
CASSPTGTTRGGKLFF
>TRBJ1-4|TRBV4-3
CASSQDLPGGNEKLFF
>TRBJ2-5|TRBV6-5
CASRPVGQETQYF
>TRBJ1-1|TRBV2
CASSGHRAKNTEAFF
>TRBJ2-7|TRBV2
CASRTSGAAYEQYF
>TRBJ2-5|TRBV7-8
CASSTGLAGANSQETQYF
>TRBJ2-7|TRBV13
CASSSRQGVDYEQYF
>TRBJ2-1|TRBV7-2
CASSLTWDPSSSYNEQFF
>TRBJ2-1|TRBV4-1
CASSHLQGQGSNEQFF